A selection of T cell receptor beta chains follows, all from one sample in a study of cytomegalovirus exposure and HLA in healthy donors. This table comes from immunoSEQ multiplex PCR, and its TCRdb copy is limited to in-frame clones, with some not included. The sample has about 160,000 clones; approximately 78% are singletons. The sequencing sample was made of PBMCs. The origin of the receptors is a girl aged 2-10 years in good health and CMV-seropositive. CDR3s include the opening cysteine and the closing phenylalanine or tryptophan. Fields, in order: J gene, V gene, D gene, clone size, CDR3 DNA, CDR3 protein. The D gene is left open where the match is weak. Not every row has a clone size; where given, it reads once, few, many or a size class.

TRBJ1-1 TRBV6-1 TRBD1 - TGTGCCAGCAGTGAAGCAGGGCCAGGGGGAACTGAAGCTTTCTTT CASSEAGPGGTEAFF
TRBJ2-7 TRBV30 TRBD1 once TGTGCCGTACAGGGGGCATACGAGCAGTACTTC CAVQGAYEQYF
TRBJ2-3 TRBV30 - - TGTGCCTGGAGGGCCCGCACAGATACGCAGTATTTT CAWRARTDTQYF
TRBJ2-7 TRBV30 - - TGTGCCTGGGGCCGGAGTTCCGAGCAGTACTTC CAWGRSSEQYF
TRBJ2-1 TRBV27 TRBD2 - TGTGCCAGCAGTTTAGGGCCTAGCGGGGTTAATGAGCAGTTCTTC CASSLGPSGVNEQFF
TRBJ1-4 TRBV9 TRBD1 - TGTGCCAGCAGCCCCAAGACAGGGGTTAATGAAAAACTGTTTTTT CASSPKTGVNEKLFF
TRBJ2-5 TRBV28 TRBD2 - TGTGCCAGCAGTCTTCTAGCGGGAGGCGGGGAGACCCAGTACTTC CASSLLAGGGETQYF
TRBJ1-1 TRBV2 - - TGTGCCAGCAGTGATTATAGGGGCAGGGAAGCTTTCTTT CASSDYRGREAFF
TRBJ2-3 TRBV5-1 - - TGCGCCAGCAGCTTGATCGCAGATACGCAGTATTTT CASSLIADTQYF
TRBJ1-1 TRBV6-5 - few TGTGCCAGCAGTCAAATATACGGGGACACTGAAGCTTTCTTT CASSQIYGDTEAFF
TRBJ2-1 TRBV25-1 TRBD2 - TGTGCCAGCAGTGAAGGTCCGGGTCTCCCCCGGGGGGATGAGCAGTTCTTC CASSEGPGLPRGDEQFF
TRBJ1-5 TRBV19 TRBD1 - TGTGCCAGTAGTTTGACGGACAGGGGGCCTTTCCTATTTCAGCCCCAGCATTTT CASSLTDRGPFLFQPQHF
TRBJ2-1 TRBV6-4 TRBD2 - TGTGCCAGCAGTGCGGGGACTAGCAGCTTCAATGAGCAGTTCTTC CASSAGTSSFNEQFF
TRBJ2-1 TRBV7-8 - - TGTGCCAGCAGCCGACCAAGGACAAGTGTGGGGCTCTACAATGAGCAGTTCTTC CASSRPRTSVGLYNEQFF
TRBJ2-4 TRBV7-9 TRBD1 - TGTGCCAGCAGCCTACAACAGGGGTCGGACATTCAGTACTTC CASSLQQGSDIQYF
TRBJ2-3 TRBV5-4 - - TGTGCCAGCAGTTCTAGCACAGATACGCAGTATTTT CASSSSTDTQYF
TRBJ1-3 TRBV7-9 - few TGTGCCAGCCCGGGTCCCTCAGTCTTGGGAAACACCATATATTTT CASPGPSVLGNTIYF
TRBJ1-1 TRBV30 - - TGTGCCTGGGACCATCAGGGCAGGAGGAACACTGAAGCTTTCTTT CAWDHQGRRNTEAFF
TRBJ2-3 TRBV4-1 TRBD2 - TGCGCCAGCAGCCAAGATCCCTGGGCGGGAGAGTCGGATACGCAGTATTTT CASSQDPWAGESDTQYF
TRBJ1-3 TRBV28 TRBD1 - TGTGCCAGCAGTAGGTGGGGGACAGGTCGATACTCTGGAAACACCATATATTTT CASSRWGTGRYSGNTIYF
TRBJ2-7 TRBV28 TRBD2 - TGTGCCAGCAGAGATGGACTAGCGCAAACCTACGAGCAGTACTTC CASRDGLAQTYEQYF
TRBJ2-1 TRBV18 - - TGTGCCAGCTCACCCGGATCGCGGTCCTCCTACAATGAGCAGTTCTTC CASSPGSRSSYNEQFF
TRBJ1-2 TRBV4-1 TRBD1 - TGCGCCAGCAGCCAGCCCCAAAACAGGGGCGATAACTATGGCTACACCTTC CASSQPQNRGDNYGYTF
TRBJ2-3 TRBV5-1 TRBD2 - TGCGCCAGCAGGTATCCCCTAGCGGGAGGAGGAGATACGCAGTATTTT CASRYPLAGGGDTQYF
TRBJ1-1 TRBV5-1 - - TGCGCCAGCAGCCTGGACAGAACCCAATTCACTGAAGCTTTCTTT CASSLDRTQFTEAFF
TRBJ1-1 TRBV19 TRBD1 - TGTGCCAGTAGTCCCCTCACCCGGACAGGGGTGAACACTGAAGCTTTCTTT CASSPLTRTGVNTEAFF
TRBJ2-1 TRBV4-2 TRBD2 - TGTGCCAGCAGCCCAGCTAGCGGGAGTACCAATGAGCAGTTCTTC CASSPASGSTNEQFF
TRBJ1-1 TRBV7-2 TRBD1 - TGTGCCAGCAGCACAGAGGGGGCAGTCACTGAAGCTTTCTTT CASSTEGAVTEAFF
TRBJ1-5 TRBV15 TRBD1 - TGTGCCACCAGCAGCACAACAGGGGACAATCAGCCCCAGCATTTT CATSSTTGDNQPQHF